This T cell receptor beta chain was observed in a study of response to subunit inactivated influenza vaccine. Overall study results and limits: It was suggested by the authors that few new T cells are recruited by each seasonal influenza vaccination.

The table lists this clonotype with a few counts. The antigen is not known. TCRdb re-analysed the RT-PCR reads in MiXCR, keeping a single row per CDR3 protein. The table lists roughly 710,000 distinct CDR3 sequences, approximately 14% of them singletons, with about 7.6% in the top ten. This CDR3 contains 14 residues. Per the germline V gene, CDR1 is LGHNT and CDR2 is FRNRAP. J lost 6 bases, V lost 3 bases, and 5 bases had no gene match. This sequence joins TRBV12-5 and TRBJ2-1, with 7 bases aligning to TRBD2. Sequenced here: PBMCs from blood, sampled less than 15 days before vaccination. The receptor comes from a man over 45 who received an inactivated influenza vaccine. In nucleotides, the CDR3 is TGTGCTAGTGGTTTTGGCGGGGGTTCCAATGAGCAGTTCTTC. It encodes CASGFGGGSNEQFF.